Listed here are 30 T cell receptor beta chains from one sample, sequenced in a study of T-cell memory formation after mild COVID-19. TCRdb analysed the 5' RACE reads with MiXCR anew, one entry per CDR3 protein. The repertoire consists of 200,000 to 250,000 distinct CDR3 sequences, with roughly a tenth occurring once and the leading ten covering 3% to 3.5%. Material for sequencing was PBMCs or a T cell subset sorted from them (not recorded which). These receptors all come from a man aged 18 to 29 who had mild COVID-19 (a few samples of this study predate the infection). Cell type and time point are not known.

This clonotype appeared a few times. J is TRBJ2-5 and V is TRBV3-1; D is uncertain. This CDR3 region has 12 residues. The ends were cut back, 3 bases at V and 5 bases at J, with 7 bases in the middle. The germline gives CDR1 LGHDT, CDR2 YNNKEL (reference sequence). The CDR3: CASSQYVETQYF. In DNA, the CDR3 is TGTGCCAGCAGCCAGTACGTTGAGACCCAGTACTTC.

The CDR3 region has the DNA TGTGCCAGCATCGTTATAGTCCGGGACGCGACCTACGAGCAGTACGTC. It yields the protein CASIVIVRDATYEQYV. This chain uses TRBV11-2 with TRBJ2-7; D may correspond to TRBD1 or TRBD2 (5 bases each). CDR1 and CDR2 (germline): SGHAT, FQNNGV. V was trimmed by 7 bases and J by 2 bases, leaving 21 bases between them. The length of the CDR3 is 16 residues.

This clonotype was observed many times. This rearrangement joins TRBV5-6 to TRBJ2-2, with unresolved D. Trimming pared 2 bases from V and 6 bases from J, leaving 5 bases between. The CDR3 runs to 12 residues. CDR1 and CDR2 from the germline V gene are SGHDT and YYEEEE. CDR3 in amino acids: CASSFLAGELFF. Here the CDR3 DNA reads TGTGCCAGCAGCTTCCTGGCCGGGGAGCTGTTTTTT.

The chain combines TRBV18 with TRBJ2-7; 8 bases are shared with TRBD1. The CDR3 runs to 14 residues. V shed 3 bases and J 2 bases; nucleotides not matched to a gene: 3. CDR1 is KGHSH, CDR2 LQKENI, per germline. DNA for the CDR3: TGTGCCAGCTCACCCGGACAGGGTCCCTACGAGCAGTACTTC. Its translation: CASSPGQGPYEQYF.

This clonotype was picked up a small number of times. This chain connects TRBV7-3 to TRBJ1-1, with TRBD1 matching over 7 bases. The CDR3 is made up of 15 amino acids. V was clipped by 1 base and J by 7 bases; unmatched bases: 9. Germline-derived CDR1 and CDR2 are SGHTA and FQGTGA. The CDR3 bases are TGTGCCAGCAGCTTAAGGCCTATTGGACAGGATGAAGCTTTCTTT. It is translated as CASSLRPIGQDEAFF.

CDR3 bases: TGCGCCAGCAGCGACCGTGCGGGGGGGTATAATGAGCAGTTCTTC. Protein: CASSDRAGGYNEQFF. The chain carries TRBV5-1 and TRBJ2-1; TRBD2 matches at 9 bases. CDR1 and CDR2 (germline): SGHRS, YFSETQ. This CDR3 region has 15 residues. Trimming removed 4 bases from V and 7 bases from J; junction bases left unmatched: 9.

V usage is TRBV12-3 or TRBV12-4 and J usage is TRBJ2-3; 13 bases map to TRBD2. Trimming removed 10 bases from V and 1 base from J; junction bases left unmatched: 2. The CDR3 consists of 14 residues. The CDR3 here is CATGTSGGTDTQYF. The CDR3 DNA follows: TGTGCCACGGGGACTAGCGGGGGCACAGATACGCAGTATTTT.

This chain uses TRBV20-1 with TRBJ2-2, with TRBD1 matching over 7 bases. CDR1 DFQATT and CDR2 SNEGSKA come from the germline V gene (reference sequence). J lost 4 bases, V lost 0 bases, and 5 bases had no gene match. The CDR3 runs 15 residues. CDR3 protein: CSARETGSATGELFF. The DNA for the CDR3 is TGCAGTGCTAGAGAGACAGGGTCGGCCACCGGGGAGCTGTTTTTT.

The V call is TRBV20-1, the J call TRBJ1-2; D might be TRBD1 (5 bases). From germline, CDR1 is DFQATT and CDR2 SNEGSKA (reference sequence). This CDR3 comprises 14 residues. V was trimmed by 6 bases and J by 0 bases, leaving 14 bases between them. The CDR3 sequence is CSAPEGITNYGYTF. CDR3 in DNA: TGCAGTGCGCCGGAGGGGATTACTAACTATGGCTACACCTTC.

V gene TRBV9 combines with J gene TRBJ2-7; 10 bases are a match to TRBD1. V was pared by 4 bases and J by 3 bases, with 4 bases of the junction left unmatched. The CDR3 loop spans 14 amino acids. The V gene's germline CDR1 is SGDLS and CDR2 YYNGEE. The CDR3 here is CASSIGQGDYEQYF. The CDR3 DNA is TGTGCCAGCAGCATCGGACAGGGGGACTACGAGCAGTACTTC.

This chain connects TRBV6-5 to TRBJ1-1; no reliable D call. The CDR3 has 15 residues. The V gene lost 7 bases and the J gene lost 0 bases, with 15 bases spanning the gap. Germline lookup yields CDR1 MNHEY and CDR2 SVGAGI. CDR3 region: CASKWRRWMNTEAFF. The CDR3 region has the DNA TGTGCCAGCAAATGGCGAAGATGGATGAACACTGAAGCTTTCTTT.

This chain uses TRBV6-2 or TRBV6-3 with TRBJ2-5; D may be TRBD1 or TRBD2 (5 bases each). With 6 bases removed from V and 2 bases from J, the gap between germline ends came to 16 bases. The germline gives CDR1 MNHEY, CDR2 SVGEGT. The CDR3 has 15 amino acids. The DNA for the CDR3 is TGTGCCAGCAGCCCTTCCGGGACCCAGCAAGAGACCCAGTACTTC. Protein sequence: CASSPSGTQQETQYF.

The gene calls are TRBV28 and TRBJ2-2; tentative D call: TRBD1 (5 bases). CDR1 is MDHEN, CDR2 SYDVKM, per germline. The CDR3 is made up of 16 amino acids. V lost 10 bases to trimming and J lost 7 bases, with 25 bases between them. The CDR3 here is CAIPSRRPVQDGELFF. CDR3 DNA sequence: TGTGCCATTCCCAGTCGGAGACCCGTACAGGACGGGGAGCTGTTTTTT.

The CDR3 nucleotides read TGCGCCAGCAGCCAGTTACAGTTTCGTGAAAAACTGTTTTTT. Translating it yields CASSQLQFREKLFF. J is TRBJ1-4 and V is TRBV4-3, with D unclear. The CDR3 is made up of 14 amino acids. Germline V lookup: CDR1 LGHNA, CDR2 YSLEER. V was pared by 3 bases and J by 7 bases, with 12 bases between.

The V and J genes are TRBV6-6 and TRBJ1-1; no definite D call. CDR1 and CDR2 (germline): MNHNY, SVGAGI (reference sequence). Trimming removed 6 bases at V and 2 bases at J, with 10 bases between. This CDR3 is built from 13 residues. CDR3: CASSYATNTEAFF. CDR3 coding DNA: TGTGCCAGCAGCTATGCGACTAACACTGAAGCTTTCTTT.

This clonotype came up once. The chain is built from TRBV20-1 and TRBJ1-5; tentatively, D is TRBD1 (5 bases). This CDR3 is 16 amino acids long. Trimming left V 5 bases short and J 0 bases short, with 17 bases between. The V gene's germline CDR1 is DFQATT and CDR2 SNEGSKA (reference sequence). The CDR3 region has the DNA TGCAGTGCTCAATCGCGACAGTCGAATAGCAATCAGCCCCAGCATTTT. Translating gives CSAQSRQSNSNQPQHF.

This clonotype has a handful of counts. CDR3 coding DNA: TGCGCCAGCAGCTTGGGCCCTGCGGACGCTGGAAACACCATATATTTT. This sequence encodes CASSLGPADAGNTIYF. This sequence joins TRBV5-1 and TRBJ1-3; D is ambiguous. Trimming removed 0 bases at V and 2 bases at J, with 12 bases between. This CDR3 is 16 amino acids long. The germline CDR1 and CDR2 sequences are SGHRS and YFSETQ.

The genes are TRBV5-1 and TRBJ1-2; 8 nucleotides agree with TRBD1. The CDR3 spans 17 residues. Trimming cost V 4 bases and J 6 bases; bases outside gene matches: 17. Germline CDR1 reads SGHRS; CDR2 reads YFSETQ. The CDR3 nucleotides read TGCGCCAGCAGCAGGGGCATTGTGGGGACAGGAGCGAATGGCTACACCTTC. Translating it yields CASSRGIVGTGANGYTF.

The chain is built from TRBV7-6 and TRBJ2-6; D gene unclear. CDR1 and CDR2 from the germline V gene are SGHVS and FNYEAQ. Deletions cut 3 bases from V and 1 base from J, with 10 bases between. The CDR3 totals 16 residues. CDR3 protein: CASSLGILSGANVLTF. As DNA, the CDR3 is TGTGCCAGCAGCTTGGGGATCCTGTCTGGGGCCAACGTCCTGACTTTC.

The chain recombines TRBV28 with TRBJ1-1; D is perhaps TRBD1 (5 bases). CDR1 MDHEN and CDR2 SYDVKM come from the germline V gene. Trimming took 5 bases from V and 10 from J, leaving 17 bases between them. The CDR3 sequence is 13 residues long. The CDR3 loop reads CASSPRQMGAAFF. The CDR3 bases are TGTGCCAGCAGTCCCCGACAGATGGGAGCAGCTTTCTTT.

In its sample, this clonotype was seen a few times. This chain joins TRBV11-2 and TRBJ2-1; D possibly corresponds to TRBD1 (6 bases). This CDR3 is built from 15 residues. Looked up from germline, CDR1 is SGHAT and CDR2 is FQNNGV. Deletions cut 3 bases from V and 7 bases from J, with 16 bases between. CDR3 protein: CASSFGMTGKNEQFF. The CDR3 DNA reads as TGTGCCAGCAGCTTTGGGATGACAGGAAAAAATGAGCAGTTCTTC.

This clonotype turned up a few times. This chain connects TRBV20-1 to TRBJ1-1; no clear D. The V and J ends lost 0 bases and 4 bases respectively, with 18 bases between them. Germline loops: CDR1 DFQATT, CDR2 SNEGSKA (reference sequence). This CDR3 spans 16 amino acids. The CDR3 sequence: CSARDQVRAGTTEAFF. The CDR3, as DNA: TGCAGTGCTAGAGATCAGGTTCGGGCCGGAACCACTGAAGCTTTCTTT.

J is TRBJ2-5 and V is TRBV2; D remains ambiguous. Per the germline V gene, CDR1 is SNHLY and CDR2 is FYNNEI. The ends were cut back, 7 bases at V and 3 bases at J, with 18 bases in the middle. The CDR3 has 15 residues. In nucleotides, the CDR3 is TGTGCCAGCACTAAAAATCGGGCTAGGGAAGAGACCCAGTACTTC. The encoded protein is CASTKNRAREETQYF.

This clonotype has more than one count but fewer than ten. V usage is TRBV7-2 and J usage is TRBJ2-5; D gene ambiguous. There are 14 residues in the CDR3. V was shortened by 8 bases and J by 5 bases, with 18 bases between the two germline ends. Per germline, CDR1 SGHTA and CDR2 FQGNSA. The CDR3 here is CASSPARSSETQYF. DNA of the CDR3: TGTGCCAGCTCCCCGGCTCGGTCTTCCGAGACCCAGTACTTC.

This clonotype appeared many times. The rearrangement links TRBV18 to TRBJ2-3, with TRBD1 as a possible D gene (6 bases). The CDR3 consists of 14 residues. The germline V gene encodes CDR1 KGHSH and CDR2 LQKENI. The V gene lost 1 base and the J gene lost 5 bases, with 10 bases spanning the gap. The chain's CDR3 is CASSPLGAEDTQYF. CDR3 nucleotide sequence: TGTGCCAGCTCACCACTGGGGGCAGAAGATACGCAGTATTTT.

In its sample, this clonotype was seen a few times. The rearrangement joins TRBV12-5 to TRBJ2-3; 10 nucleotides line up with TRBD2. The CDR3 runs to 14 residues. Germline CDR1 is LGHNT and CDR2 is FRNRAP. The J segment lost 6 bases and the V segment lost 6 bases, leaving 6 bases of the junction unmatched. The chain's CDR3 is CASGRGLAVDTQYF. The CDR3 region has the DNA TGTGCTAGTGGGAGAGGACTAGCGGTTGATACGCAGTATTTT.

V gene TRBV6-2 or TRBV6-3 combines with J gene TRBJ1-5; 9 bases line up with TRBD1. Trimming at V came to 4 bases and at J to 0 bases, leaving 4 bases not matched to a gene. From germline, CDR1 is MNHEY and CDR2 SVGEGT. The CDR3 totals 16 residues. The DNA for the CDR3 is TGTGCCAGCAGTTTCGGGACAGGGCTTAGCAATCAGCCCCAGCATTTT. Translation: CASSFGTGLSNQPQHF.

The chain recombines TRBV12-3 or TRBV12-4 with TRBJ2-5, with unresolved D. The length of the CDR3 is 14 residues. V was shortened by 6 bases and J by 2 bases, with 13 bases between the two germline ends. In nucleotides, the CDR3 is TGTGCCAGCAGCCCGCTTTCGCCTCAAGAGACCCAGTACTTC. It codes for CASSPLSPQETQYF.

This clonotype was recorded at least ten times. This sequence joins TRBV12-3 or TRBV12-4 and TRBJ1-6; D is undetermined. V gave up 2 bases and J gave up 13 bases, with 9 bases separating them. The length of the CDR3 is 12 residues. DNA for the CDR3: TGTGCCAGCAGTTTAAGGTTTAGTCCCCTCCACTTT. Amino acids: CASSLRFSPLHF.

This clonotype was counted only a few times. The rearrangement joins TRBV6-6 to TRBJ2-7; 9 positions agree with TRBD1. The CDR3 extends over 16 amino acids. The germline V gene encodes CDR1 MNHNY and CDR2 SVGAGI (reference sequence). With V trimmed by 0 bases and J by 0 bases, 3 bases remained unmatched. For the CDR3, the DNA is TGTGCCAGCAGTTACTCCCGGGACAGGGTCTCCTACGAGCAGTACTTC. Encoded protein: CASSYSRDRVSYEQYF.